Each of the 30 T cell receptor beta chains below was sequenced from the same sample in a study of Ad26.COV2.S vaccination and SARS-CoV-2 variants (TCRdb year 2021). The sample's treatment or condition label, in plain terms: roughly 19 received Ad26.COV2.S at low or high dose, single or two shots; a few received placebo; per-sample allocation not given. Repertoires of vaccine and placebo recipients were sequenced from samples collected on day 63 after the first injection. Library creation used the immunoSEQ multiplex PCR assay. TCRdb limited this immuneACCESS table to in-frame rearrangements with V and J called. A share of clones is missing; checked studies link under half to unresolved V genes, and the rest is unexplained. Here the sample has fewer than 800,000 clones; roughly nine tenths occur a single time. The ten largest clonotypes hold 1.5% of the sample. The sample here was peripheral blood, taken in a trial of Ad26.COV2.S vaccine versus placebo. Source of these receptors: a person aged 18-60 years who received the Ad26.COV2.S COVID-19 vaccine or a placebo.

This clone has just one count. V is TRBV7-2 and J is TRBJ2-5, with 9 bases matching TRBD2. V shed 1 base, J shed 4 bases, and the junction held 4 bases outside the gene matches. Per germline, CDR1 SGHTA and CDR2 FQGNSA. The CDR3 has 15 amino acids. CDR3 residues: CASSLVAGGGETQYF. DNA of the CDR3: TGTGCCAGCAGCTTAGTGGCGGGAGGGGGAGAGACCCAGTACTTC. Together with reference TRBV7-2 and TRBJ2-5, the CDR3 gives the full variable domain: GAGVSQSPSNKVTEKGKDVELRCDPISGHTALYWYRQSLGQGLEFLIYFQGNSAPDKSGLPSDRFSAERTGGSVSTLTIQRTQQEDSAVYLCASSLVAGGGETQYFGPGTRLLVL.

In this sample, this clone turned up once. The chain links TRBV19 to TRBJ1-2; D not certain. This CDR3 is built from 14 residues. Germline CDR1 and CDR2: LNHDA and SQIVND (reference sequence). The ends were cut back, 3 bases at V and 4 bases at J, with 12 bases in the middle. CDR3 coding DNA: TGTGCCAGTAGTATGGGAGTCTGGCCCTATGGCTACACCTTC. Protein product: CASSMGVWPYGYTF.

The chain has TRBV18 and TRBJ2-5; either TRBD1 or TRBD2 may supply D (5 bases each). CDR3 length: 16 residues. V was shortened by 6 bases and J by 1 base, with 18 bases between the two germline ends. Germline CDR1 reads KGHSH; CDR2 reads LQKENI. For the CDR3, the DNA is TGTGCCAGCTCTCACATCGGGACGCCAGCCCAAGAGACCCAGTACTTC. Translation: CASSHIGTPAQETQYF.

The CDR3 loop is CASSLVENTEAFF. In DNA form, the CDR3 reads TGTGCCAGCAGCCTGGTGGAGAACACTGAAGCTTTCTTT. The chain couples TRBV2 to TRBJ1-1; D is ambiguous. Germline lookup yields CDR1 SNHLY and CDR2 FYNNEI. Trimming shortened V by 6 bases and J by 1 base, and 9 bases separated the two germline ends. The CDR3 has 13 amino acids.

The chain has TRBV6-5 and TRBJ2-2, with 7 bases lining up with TRBD2. Trimming removed 2 bases from V and 5 bases from J; junction bases left unmatched: 5. The V gene's germline CDR1 is MNHEY and CDR2 SVGAGI. The CDR3 runs 15 residues. CDR3 sequence reads: CASSYGGLGTGELFF. Written as DNA, the CDR3 is TGTGCCAGCAGTTACGGAGGACTAGGAACCGGGGAGCTGTTTTTT.

The gene calls are TRBV15 and TRBJ2-1; 8 nucleotides agree with TRBD2. This CDR3 comprises 17 residues. CDR1 and CDR2 from the germline V gene are LNHNV and YYDKDF (reference sequence). V shed 0 bases, J shed 0 bases, and the junction held 4 bases outside the gene matches. The CDR3 DNA follows: TGTGCCACCAGCAGAGAAATTAGCGGGGCCTCCTACAATGAGCAGTTCTTC. This encodes CATSREISGASYNEQFF.

As regards this clone: One end of the junction fails to match germline, which may point to a read error. The chain joins TRBV5-8 to TRBJ1-2; TRBD1 aligns across 10 bases. The CDR3 has 13 residues. Germline-derived CDR1 and CDR2 are SGHTS and YDEGEE. The CDR3 loop reads CASRKRQGAGNTF. In DNA, the CDR3 is TGTGCCAGCAGAAAAAGACAGGGGGCTGGCAACACCTTC.

CDR3 bases: TGTGCCAGCAGCCGATCTATAGGCGCAGGGGGCGCTGGGGCCAACGTCCTGACTTTC. This gives the protein CASSRSIGAGGAGANVLTF. This chain uses TRBV7-8 with TRBJ2-6; 8 nucleotides align to TRBD1. V was pared by 5 bases and J by 2 bases, with 14 bases of the junction left unmatched. The CDR3 spans 19 residues. Germline V gene data show CDR1 as SGHVS and CDR2 as FQNEAQ.

The J gene is TRBJ2-7, the V gene TRBV4-1; D not certain. The CDR3 length is 14 residues. Germline lookup yields CDR1 MGHRA and CDR2 YSYEKL. Between the trimmed V and J ends, which lost 1 base and 2 bases, there was a span of 9 bases. The chain's CDR3 is CASSQGVDAYEQYF. The CDR3 DNA reads as TGCGCCAGCAGCCAAGGCGTTGACGCCTACGAGCAGTACTTC.

This rearrangement joins TRBV25-1 to TRBJ1-1; 8 bases are a match to TRBD1. Losses at the gene ends were 4 bases for V and 5 bases for J; bases not matched to a gene: 6. The CDR3 is 14 residues long. Germline CDR1 MGHDK, CDR2 SYGVNS. The CDR3 DNA is TGTGCCAGCAGTGCAGGGGGCAGTAGGACTGAAGCTTTCTTT. Translated, it gives CASSAGGSRTEAFF.

The chain employs TRBV7-9 and TRBJ2-1, with D uncertain. There are 14 residues in the CDR3. With 6 bases removed from V and 7 bases from J, the gap between germline ends came to 16 bases. Germline CDR1 is SEHNR and CDR2 is FQNEAQ (reference sequence). The CDR3 nucleotides are TGTGCCAGCAGATCCCGACTGGGCGATAATGAGCAGTTCTTC. This translates into CASRSRLGDNEQFF.

This chain uses TRBV7-8 with TRBJ1-2; D unclear. This CDR3 spans 13 amino acids. The V and J ends lost 5 bases and 4 bases respectively, with 11 bases between them. Germline CDR1 reads SGHVS; CDR2 reads FQNEAQ. CDR3 amino acids: CASSPAPTYGYTF. As DNA, the CDR3 is TGTGCCAGCAGCCCCGCCCCTACCTATGGCTACACCTTC.

The chain carries TRBV27 and TRBJ1-5, with TRBD1 matching 8 bases. This CDR3 comprises 16 residues. With 5 bases clipped from V and 1 base from J, the junction kept 7 bases outside the gene matches. The germline gives CDR1 MNHEY, CDR2 SMNVEV (reference sequence). The CDR3 spells CASSLGTGGSNQPQHF. Here the CDR3 DNA reads TGTGCCAGCAGTCTCGGGACAGGAGGGAGCAATCAGCCCCAGCATTTT.

The CDR3 here is CACTRRGLGNEQFF. The CDR3 region has the DNA TGTGCCTGCACCCGGCGGGGCTTGGGGAATGAGCAGTTCTTC. The V and J genes are TRBV13 and TRBJ2-1, with a possible D match to TRBD2 (6 bases). Germline values: CDR1 PRHDT, CDR2 FYEKMQ (reference sequence). CDR3 size: 14 residues. V lost 11 bases to trimming and J lost 7 bases, with 21 bases between them.

This chain joins TRBV27 and TRBJ2-5, with 7 positions matching TRBD1. V dropped 1 base and J dropped 5; count of bases not matched to a gene: 7. Germline V gene sequence: CDR1 MNHEY, CDR2 SMNVEV (reference sequence). The CDR3 loop spans 15 amino acids. DNA of the CDR3: TGTGCCAGCAGTTTATATCAGGGGGTGGGGGAGACCCAGTACTTC. Its translation is CASSLYQGVGETQYF.

The gene calls are TRBV9 and TRBJ2-3; TRBD2 matches 9 bases. After removal of 0 bases from V and 2 bases from J, the junction contained 10 bases not matched to a gene. CDR3 size: 18 residues. Germline V gene data show CDR1 as SGDLS and CDR2 as YYNGEE. CDR3 sequence (DNA): TGTGCCAGCAGCGTAGAAGGGTTAGCGGGGGCGCTCACAGATACGCAGTATTTT. It encodes CASSVEGLAGALTDTQYF.

The rearrangement links TRBV15 to TRBJ1-6; no definite D call. The CDR3 is 13 residues long. Germline V lookup: CDR1 LNHNV, CDR2 YYDKDF (reference sequence). Trimming stripped 0 bases from V and 4 bases from J, with 1 base between. CDR3 sequence (DNA): TGTGCCACCAGCAGAGAGTATAATTCACCCCTCCACTTT. Translated, it gives CATSREYNSPLHF.

This rearrangement joins TRBV5-1 to TRBJ2-7; 9 nucleotides agree with TRBD1. CDR3 length equals 14 residues. Trimming cost V 4 bases and J 6 bases; bases outside gene matches: 8. Germline V gene sequence: CDR1 SGHRS, CDR2 YFSETQ. CDR3 sequence reads: CASSPGTGSIEQYF. The CDR3 DNA sequence: TGCGCCAGCAGCCCCGGGACAGGGTCGATCGAGCAGTACTTC.

The chain recombines TRBV3-1 (or the pseudogene TRBV3-2) with TRBJ1-2; 10 positions match TRBD1. Per the germline V gene, CDR1 is LGHDT and CDR2 is YNNKEL (reference sequence). This CDR3 spans 16 amino acids. Trimming removed 1 base from V and 5 bases from J; junction bases left unmatched: 7. CDR3 coding DNA: TGTGCCAGCAGCCAAGCGGGACAGGGGCGGTATTATGGCTACACCTTC. This gives the protein CASSQAGQGRYYGYTF.

The J gene is TRBJ1-1, the V gene TRBV5-5; TRBD1 matches 10 bases. This CDR3 has 13 amino acids. V gave up 2 bases and J gave up 7 bases; unmatched junction bases: 2. Germline V gives CDR1 SGHKS, CDR2 YYEKEE (reference sequence). The CDR3: CASSFGDRGEAFF. CDR3 nucleotides: TGTGCCAGCAGCTTTGGGGACAGGGGTGAAGCTTTCTTT.

This rearrangement joins TRBV7-9 to TRBJ2-7; TRBD2 might be the D (6 bases). V lost 4 bases and J 6 bases, leaving 22 bases between the germline ends. The CDR3 is made up of 16 amino acids. CDR1 and CDR2 (germline): SEHNR, FQNEAQ (reference sequence). DNA of the CDR3: TGTGCCAGCAGCTCATCTTCGGGGACTGGGGCCGGCGAGCAGTACTTC. This sequence encodes CASSSSSGTGAGEQYF.

There are a few counts of this clone. The chain uses TRBV9 and TRBJ1-5; D not resolved. CDR3 length: 14 residues. V dropped 3 bases and J dropped 2 bases, with 9 bases sitting between them. CDR1 is SGDLS, CDR2 YYNGEE, per germline. CDR3 sequence: CASSADWGNQPQHF. The CDR3 DNA reads as TGTGCCAGCAGCGCCGACTGGGGCAATCAGCCCCAGCATTTT. Combining the CDR3 with reference TRBV9 and TRBJ1-5 gives the whole variable domain DSGVTQTPKHLITATGQRVTLRCSPRSGDLSVYWYQQSLDQGLQFLIQYYNGEERAKGNILERFSAQQFPDLHSELNLSSLELGDSALYFCASSADWGNQPQHFGDGTRLSIL.

This chain links TRBV9 with TRBJ2-1; the match to TRBD2 covers 8 bases. V shed 0 bases and J 2 bases; nucleotides not matched to a gene: 16. There are 20 residues in the CDR3. The germline V gene encodes CDR1 SGDLS and CDR2 YYNGEE. The CDR3 region has the DNA TGTGCCAGCAGCGTAGCCCTCCTAGCGGGCTCAGGGAGAGCCTACAATGAGCAGTTCTTC. It codes for CASSVALLAGSGRAYNEQFF.

V gene TRBV7-8 combines with J gene TRBJ1-5, with D tentatively TRBD1 (5 bases). The V gene's germline CDR1 is SGHVS and CDR2 FQNEAQ. The CDR3 loop spans 13 amino acids. V dropped 0 bases and J dropped 5 bases, with 5 bases sitting between them. This CDR3 reads CASSLAGDQPQHF. CDR3 nucleotides: TGTGCCAGCAGCTTAGCGGGGGATCAGCCCCAGCATTTT.

V is TRBV29-1 and J is TRBJ2-3; tentatively, D is TRBD1 (6 bases). V was pared by 0 bases and J by 2 bases, with 12 bases between. The germline gives CDR1 SQVTM, CDR2 ANQGSEA. The CDR3 extends over 15 amino acids. This chain's CDR3 is CSVEDRQGFTDTQYF. The DNA for the CDR3 is TGCAGCGTTGAAGATCGTCAGGGGTTCACAGATACGCAGTATTTT.

This chain links TRBV6-1 with TRBJ2-7; 12 bases match TRBD1. V dropped 4 bases and J dropped 3; count of bases not matched to a gene: 7. The CDR3 loop spans 16 amino acids. CDR1 MNHNS and CDR2 SASEGT come from the germline V gene. The CDR3 is CASSVPRDRGHYEQYF. CDR3 DNA sequence: TGTGCCAGCAGTGTCCCCCGGGACAGGGGGCACTACGAGCAGTACTTC.

The chain has TRBV3-1 (or the pseudogene TRBV3-2) and TRBJ2-7; D assignment may be TRBD1 or TRBD2 (5 bases each). Between the trimmed V and J ends, which lost 3 bases and 2 bases, there was a span of 17 bases. The CDR3 is 16 amino acids. Germline V CDR1 and CDR2: LGHDT, YNNKEL (reference sequence). CDR3 in DNA: TGTGCCAGCAGCCACGCGACCGAGCTGGGGGCCTACGAGCAGTACTTC. It specifies CASSHATELGAYEQYF.

This clone was seen once. The rearrangement links TRBV18 to TRBJ1-6; D unclear. This CDR3 comprises 16 residues. V was clipped by 2 bases and J by 8 bases, with 16 bases between them. Germline V CDR1 and CDR2: KGHSH, LQKENI. CDR3 amino acids: CASSPKAAAADSPLHF. The CDR3 DNA reads as TGTGCCAGCTCACCAAAAGCTGCGGCAGCGGATTCACCCCTCCACTTT.

This clone came up once. The chain couples TRBV5-4 to TRBJ2-1; D is uncertain. Trimming took off 0 bases at V and 4 bases at J, with 14 bases between the two ends. The CDR3 loop spans 16 amino acids. The germline gives CDR1 SGHNT, CDR2 YYREEE (reference sequence). The CDR3 DNA reads TGTGCCAGCAGCTTGGGGCAGCCCCACCGATACAATGAGCAGTTCTTC. Translated: CASSLGQPHRYNEQFF.

A remark on this clone: Within the sample, other DNA sequences also encode this same CDR3. V is TRBV11-2 and J is TRBJ2-1; TRBD2 aligns across 7 bases. V was clipped by 2 bases and J by 4 bases; unmatched bases: 5. The CDR3 extends over 15 amino acids. The germline V gene has CDR1 SGHAT and CDR2 FQNNGV. The CDR3 is CASSLLAGGYNEQFF. The DNA of the CDR3 is TGTGCCAGCAGCTTATTAGCGGGCGGTTACAATGAGCAGTTCTTC.